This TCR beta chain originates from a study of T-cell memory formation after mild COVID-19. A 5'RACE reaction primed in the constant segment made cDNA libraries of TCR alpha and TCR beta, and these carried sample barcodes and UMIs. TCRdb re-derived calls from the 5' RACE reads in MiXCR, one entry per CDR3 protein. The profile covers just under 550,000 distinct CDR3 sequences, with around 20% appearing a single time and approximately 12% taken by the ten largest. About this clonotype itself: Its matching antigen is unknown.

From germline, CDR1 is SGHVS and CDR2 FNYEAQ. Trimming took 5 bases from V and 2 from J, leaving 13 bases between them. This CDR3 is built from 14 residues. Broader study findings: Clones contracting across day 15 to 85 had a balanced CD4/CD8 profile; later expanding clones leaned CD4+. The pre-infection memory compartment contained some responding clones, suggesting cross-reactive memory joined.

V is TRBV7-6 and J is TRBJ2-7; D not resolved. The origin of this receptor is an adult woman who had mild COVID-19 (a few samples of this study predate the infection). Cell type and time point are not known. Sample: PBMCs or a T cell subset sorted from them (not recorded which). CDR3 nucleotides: TGTGCCAGCAGCCCCGCCCGATACCCCTACGAGCAGTACTTC. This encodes CASSPARYPYEQYF.